The 17 T cell receptor beta chains in this list originate from one sample, sequenced in a study of blood T cells in healthy people across ages. Next came a second PCR, run for about 7 to 11 cycles, which used a sample-barcoded 5' primer along with a J-beta primer mix. TCRdb processed the 5' RACE reads anew with MiXCR; each CDR3 protein has one entry. The sample has approximately 900,000 distinct CDR3 sequences, around 49% seen once. The sample taken for sequencing was blood. The receptors were sampled from a man aged 25 to 40 in good health.

This chain connects TRBV21-1 to TRBJ1-5; the table gives TRBD1 as D, unverified against the DNA. TRBV21-1 is tagged as a pseudogene. There are 15 residues in the CDR3. This CDR3 is CASSKGHRGNQPQHF. The CDR3 DNA follows: TGTGCCAGCAGCAAAGGTCACAGGGGCAATCAGCCCCAGCATTTT.

For the CDR3, the DNA is TGTGCCAGCAGCCAGATTGCTAGGTACACCATATATTTT. Translating it yields CASSQIARYTIYF. The J gene is TRBJ1-3, the V gene TRBV3-1, with D uncertain. CDR3 size: 13 residues. CDR1 and CDR2 (germline): LGHDT, YNNKEL (reference sequence). Trimming stripped 3 bases from V and 8 bases from J, with 11 bases between.

The table lists this clonotype with many counts. The DNA for the CDR3 is TGCAGCGTTGAAAGACTAGCGGGGGGTATTACCTACGAGCAGTACTTC. Its translation is CSVERLAGGITYEQYF. This sequence joins TRBV29-1 and TRBJ2-7; the match to TRBD2 covers 13 bases. CDR1 SQVTM and CDR2 ANQGSEA come from the germline V gene. CDR3 size: 16 residues. V dropped 2 bases and J dropped 2; count of bases not matched to a gene: 6.

In its sample, this clonotype was seen a few times. The genes are TRBV9 and TRBJ2-5; TRBD2 agrees at 7 bases. Germline V gives CDR1 SGDLS, CDR2 YYNGEE. Germline trimming cut 6 bases from V and 5 bases from J; bases unmatched to any gene: 7. The CDR3 covers 13 residues. CDR3 DNA: TGTGCCAGCAAGGCTAGCGGAACGGAGACCCAGTACTTC. This gives the protein CASKASGTETQYF.

V usage is TRBV4-2 and J usage is TRBJ2-3; 7 nucleotides match TRBD1. There are 16 residues in the CDR3. The germline gives CDR1 LGHNA, CDR2 YNFKEQ. Losses at the gene ends were 0 bases for V and 1 base for J; bases not matched to a gene: 4. CDR3 region: CASSQENTGGTDTQYF. The CDR3 nucleotides read TGTGCCAGCAGCCAAGAAAACACAGGGGGCACAGATACGCAGTATTTT.

The chain recombines TRBV20-1 with TRBJ2-3; D gene uncertain. CDR3 size: 11 residues. The V and J ends lost 5 bases and 4 bases respectively, with 7 bases between them. Germline-derived CDR1 and CDR2 are DFQATT and SNEGSKA (reference sequence). The CDR3 protein is CSAATPDTQYF. The CDR3 region has the DNA TGCAGTGCTGCGACCCCAGATACGCAGTATTTT.

The rearrangement links TRBV20-1 to TRBJ2-3; D perhaps matches TRBD2 (6 bases). Trimming stripped 3 bases from V and 6 bases from J, with 16 bases between. The CDR3 contains 14 residues. The germline CDR1 and CDR2 sequences are DFQATT and SNEGSKA (reference sequence). Here the CDR3 DNA reads TGCAGTGCTAGTCCGGGGACTGCCTCCGATACGCAGTATTTT. Amino acid sequence: CSASPGTASDTQYF.

V gene TRBV25-1 combines with J gene TRBJ2-7; weak D call: TRBD1 (5 bases). This CDR3 has 13 amino acids. The germline CDR1 and CDR2 sequences are MGHDK and SYGVNS. The V end was cut by 1 base, the J end by 6 bases, with 10 bases between. The CDR3: CASSEFRQGEQYF. Here the CDR3 DNA reads TGTGCCAGCAGTGAATTTCGGCAGGGCGAGCAGTACTTC.

The chain uses TRBV14 and TRBJ1-5; tentatively, D is TRBD1 (6 bases). The ends were cut back, 3 bases at V and 3 bases at J, with 15 bases in the middle. The CDR3 consists of 16 residues. Looked up from germline, CDR1 is SGHDN and CDR2 is FVKESK. This CDR3 is CASSHHEQGSNQPQHF. CDR3 nucleotides: TGTGCCAGCAGCCACCATGAACAGGGATCCAATCAGCCCCAGCATTTT.

This sequence joins TRBV27 and TRBJ1-2; D possibly corresponds to TRBD1 (6 bases). The length of the CDR3 is 15 residues. Germline V gene data show CDR1 as MNHEY and CDR2 as SMNVEV (reference sequence). V was trimmed by 5 bases and J by 6 bases, leaving 19 bases between them. This chain's CDR3 is CASSKGGVTGNGYTF. DNA of the CDR3: TGTGCCAGCAGTAAGGGGGGCGTAACGGGAAATGGCTACACCTTC.

The chain employs TRBV2 and TRBJ2-4; 9 bases fit TRBD2. The CDR3 has 17 residues. The J segment lost 0 bases and the V segment lost 3 bases, leaving 6 bases of the junction unmatched. Germline V CDR1 and CDR2: SNHLY, FYNNEI. CDR3 sequence (DNA): TGTGCCAGCAGTGACGGACTAGCGTTACTAGCCAAAAACATTCAGTACTTC. It encodes CASSDGLALLAKNIQYF.

This chain links TRBV14 with TRBJ2-7, with D perhaps being TRBD1 or TRBD2 (5 bases each). V was pared by 2 bases and J by 0 bases, with 14 bases between. The germline V gene encodes CDR1 SGHDN and CDR2 FVKESK. The CDR3 is made up of 16 amino acids. This CDR3 is CASSQLPGRSSYEQYF. CDR3 sequence (DNA): TGTGCCAGCAGCCAACTGCCGGGGCGAAGCTCCTACGAGCAGTACTTC.

This clonotype was recorded once. This rearrangement joins TRBV7-9 to TRBJ1-5; a weak D match, TRBD1 (5 bases). The CDR3 is 15 amino acids. V was trimmed by 2 bases and J by 0 bases, leaving 8 bases between them. Germline-derived CDR1 and CDR2 are SEHNR and FQNEAQ (reference sequence). CDR3: CASSLFQGSNQPQHF. The CDR3 nucleotides read TGTGCCAGCAGCTTATTCCAGGGTAGCAATCAGCCCCAGCATTTT.

V is TRBV6-5 and J is TRBJ2-7; 7 bases are a match to TRBD1. This CDR3 region has 14 residues. Per the germline V gene, CDR1 is MNHEY and CDR2 is SVGAGI. Trimming cost V 6 bases and J 6 bases; bases outside gene matches: 11. CDR3 sequence reads: CASSRRTGAPEQYF. CDR3 DNA: TGTGCCAGCAGCCGAAGGACAGGTGCTCCCGAGCAGTACTTC.

The V call is TRBV28, the J call TRBJ1-2, with TRBD1 as a possible D gene (6 bases). In germline, CDR1 is MDHEN, CDR2 SYDVKM. The CDR3 contains 13 residues. Deletions cut 6 bases from V and 1 base from J, with 9 bases between. The CDR3 sequence is CASRNRDNYGYTF. The CDR3 region has the DNA TGTGCCAGCAGAAACAGGGATAACTATGGCTACACCTTC.

There are a few counts of this clonotype. The CDR3: CASTYAGTGLSNEQFF. For the CDR3, the DNA is TGTGCCAGCACCTACGCCGGGACAGGACTCTCAAATGAGCAGTTCTTC. The chain carries TRBV7-2 and TRBJ2-1, with 8 bases aligning to TRBD1. Germline V gene lookup returns CDR1 SGHTA and CDR2 FQGNSA. V lost 7 bases to trimming and J lost 7 bases; unmatched junction nucleotides: 15. This CDR3 region has 16 residues.

This clonotype was seen only a few times. V is TRBV11-2 and J is TRBJ2-4; D may be TRBD1 (6 bases). Germline CDR1 SGHAT, CDR2 FQNNGV. This CDR3 region has 16 residues. The ends were cut back, 6 bases at V and 0 bases at J, with 15 bases in the middle. The CDR3 DNA reads TGTGCCAGCAGGCCATTACAGGGTAGAGCCAAAAACATTCAGTACTTC. Translation gives CASRPLQGRAKNIQYF.